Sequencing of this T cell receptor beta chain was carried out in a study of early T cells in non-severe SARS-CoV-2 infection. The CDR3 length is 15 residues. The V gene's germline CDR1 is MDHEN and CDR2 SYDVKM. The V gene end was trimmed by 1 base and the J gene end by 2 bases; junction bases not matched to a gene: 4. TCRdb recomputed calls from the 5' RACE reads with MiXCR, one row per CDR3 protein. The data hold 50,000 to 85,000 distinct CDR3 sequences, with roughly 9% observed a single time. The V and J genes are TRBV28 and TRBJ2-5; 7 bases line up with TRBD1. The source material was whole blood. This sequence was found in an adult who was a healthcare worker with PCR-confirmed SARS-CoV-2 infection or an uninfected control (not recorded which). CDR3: CASSLSGTEQETQYF. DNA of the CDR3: TGTGCCAGCAGTTTATCCGGGACAGAACAAGAGACCCAGTACTTC.